The source of this T cell receptor beta chain is a study of cytomegalovirus exposure and HLA in healthy donors. As for the study in general: The same platform used for the approximately 700 first-cohort repertoires was also used for the 90 to 150 validation repertoires, as a later analysis reported.

Germline V lookup: CDR1 SEHNR, CDR2 FQNEAQ (reference sequence). The V gene end was trimmed by 1 base and the J gene end by 0 bases; junction bases not matched to a gene: 11. The CDR3 runs 19 residues. Points on this clone: Its specificity is unknown.

Repertoires were generated with immunoSEQ multiplex PCR, while TCRdb's copy carries only in-frame clones and drops some. The sample lists about 160,000 clones, around 85% occurring once. Findings and caveats of the study: Reported results showed that the classifier diagnosed cytomegalovirus status with high specificity and sensitivity. Within the 95 to 150 validation repertoires, first-cohort TCR clusters tended to co-occur, according to a later analysis. Whilst most TCR sequences proved rare, a subset of public TCRs occurred across many donors.

The sequenced material came from PBMCs. This TCR came from a young woman in good health and CMV-seronegative. The chain couples TRBV7-9 to TRBJ2-1; 8 positions agree with TRBD2. The CDR3 sequence: CASSLEGLAHLTSYNEQFF. CDR3 bases: TGTGCCAGCAGCTTAGAAGGACTAGCTCACCTTACCTCCTACAATGAGCAGTTCTTC.